This entry lists 26 T cell receptor beta chains sequenced from one sample in a study of graft-versus-host responses after intestinal transplantation. TCRdb's table, derived via immunoSEQ multiplex PCR, lists solely in-frame clones and lacks some. The sample has around 12,000 clones; roughly 93% are singletons. The sequencing used PBMCs, collected around 1,000 days after intestinal transplantation. These receptors originate from a human patient who received an intestinal transplant, so some T cells may come from the graft donor.

The CDR3 sequence: CASSSIADQETQYF. DNA for the CDR3: TGTGCCAGCAGCTCCATAGCGGACCAAGAGACCCAGTACTTC. This chain uses TRBV7-9 with TRBJ2-5; the D gene is possibly TRBD2 (6 bases). Trimming stripped 4 bases from V and 0 bases from J, with 9 bases between. The CDR3 totals 14 residues. The germline gives CDR1 SEHNR, CDR2 FQNEAQ (reference sequence). Complete variable domain (other parts from reference TRBV7-9 and TRBJ2-5): DTGVSQNPRHKITKRGQNVTFRCDPISEHNRLYWYRQTLGQGPEFLTYFQNEAQLEKSRLLSDRFSAERPKGSFSTLEIQRTEQGDSAMYLCASSSIADQETQYFGPGTRLLVL.

The chain uses TRBV5-8 and TRBJ2-7; 11 positions match TRBD1. The ends lost 4 bases at V and 2 bases at J; junction bases unmatched: 8. CDR3 length: 16 amino acids. Germline CDR1 reads SGHTS; CDR2 reads YDEGEE. CDR3 loop: CASSPNPGQGAYEQYF. CDR3 bases: TGTGCCAGCAGCCCAAACCCGGGACAGGGGGCCTACGAGCAGTACTTC.

This chain uses TRBV5-6 with TRBJ1-1; 11 nucleotides line up with TRBD1. This CDR3 comprises 13 residues. Looked up from germline, CDR1 is SGHDT and CDR2 is YYEEEE. With 3 bases clipped from V and 5 bases from J, the junction kept 0 bases outside the gene matches. Here the CDR3 DNA reads TGTGCCAGCAGCTGGGACAGGGGGACTGAAGCTTTCTTT. Its protein is CASSWDRGTEAFF. The variable domain in full, completed from reference TRBV5-6 and TRBJ1-1, reads DAGVTQSPTHLIKTRGQQVTLRCSPKSGHDTVSWYQQALGQGPQFIFQYYEEEERQRGNFPDRFSGHQFPNYSSELNVNALLLGDSALYLCASSWDRGTEAFFGQGTRLTVV.

V and J are TRBV7-3 and TRBJ2-6, with 8 bases aligning to TRBD1. CDR1 SGHTA and CDR2 FQGTGA come from the germline V gene. V shed 5 bases and J 4 bases; nucleotides not matched to a gene: 7. CDR3 size: 16 residues. This chain's CDR3 is CASSPGQGRGANVLTF. The CDR3 region has the DNA TGTGCCAGCAGCCCCGGACAGGGCCGCGGGGCCAACGTCCTGACTTTC.

CDR3 protein: CASGGPSYEQYF. The CDR3 DNA reads as TGTGCCTCGGGGGGCCCCTCCTACGAGCAGTACTTC. V gene TRBV2 combines with J gene TRBJ2-7, with D possibly being TRBD2 (7 bases). The CDR3 is made up of 12 amino acids. CDR1 and CDR2 (germline): SNHLY, FYNNEI. The V and J ends lost 11 bases and 0 bases respectively, with 11 bases between them.

The rearrangement links TRBV5-1 to TRBJ2-7; TRBD1 might be the D (5 bases). Germline V gives CDR1 SGHRS, CDR2 YFSETQ. This CDR3 region has 15 residues. With 3 bases removed from V and 0 bases from J, the gap between germline ends came to 13 bases. The CDR3 region has the DNA TGCGCCAGCAGCTCGGGCCCTGACAGCTCCTACGAGCAGTACTTC. Protein sequence: CASSSGPDSSYEQYF.

The chain joins TRBV19 to TRBJ1-4; D not certain. Trimming pared 3 bases from V and 8 bases from J, leaving 13 bases between. The CDR3 is 14 residues long. Germline loops: CDR1 LNHDA, CDR2 SQIVND (reference sequence). CDR3 DNA sequence: TGTGCCAGTAGTATTTGGGCCCCCGAGGAAAAACTGTTTTTT. Translating gives CASSIWAPEEKLFF.

The chain employs TRBV11-2 and TRBJ1-1; D perhaps matches TRBD1 (6 bases). This CDR3 has 16 residues. Germline lookup yields CDR1 SGHAT and CDR2 FQNNGV. V lost 4 bases and J lost 5, with 20 bases in between. The CDR3 loop reads CASSSLTGRAYTEAFF. The DNA for the CDR3 is TGTGCCAGCAGCTCGCTCACAGGGCGGGCATATACTGAAGCTTTCTTT.

This clone was counted a few times. The chain is built from TRBV5-6 and TRBJ1-1; D is uncertain. Deletions cut 7 bases from V and 0 bases from J, with 7 bases between. Germline lookup yields CDR1 SGHDT and CDR2 YYEEEE. There are 12 residues in the CDR3. CDR3 DNA: TGTGCCAGCGGGAGGATGAACACTGAAGCTTTCTTT. Its protein product is CASGRMNTEAFF.

The genes are TRBV7-2 and TRBJ2-1; maybe TRBD2 (5 bases). The V and J ends lost 4 bases and 9 bases respectively, with 10 bases between them. The CDR3 spans 12 residues. In germline, CDR1 is SGHTA, CDR2 FQGNSA. For the CDR3, the DNA is TGTGCCAGCAGCTCCGCTCGGGGTGAGCAGTTCTTC. It encodes CASSSARGEQFF.

The V gene is TRBV6-1, the J gene TRBJ2-3; weak D call: TRBD2 (6 bases). The CDR3 runs to 16 residues. Trimming pared 1 base from V and 6 bases from J, leaving 17 bases between. Germline CDR1 reads MNHNS; CDR2 reads SASEGT. The CDR3 DNA reads as TGTGCCAGCAGTGAAGTCGGGTGGCGGGGCGGGGATACGCAGTATTTT. Amino acids: CASSEVGWRGGDTQYF.

The chain combines TRBV2 with TRBJ2-5, with 7 bases fitting TRBD1. CDR1 is SNHLY and CDR2 is FYNNEI in the germline V gene. V lost 6 bases and J lost 2; bases outside the gene matches: 15. The CDR3 is made up of 17 amino acids. The CDR3 region has the DNA TGTGCCAGCAGCAAAACCCCTAAGGGACAGATGCAAGAGACCCAGTACTTC. It is translated as CASSKTPKGQMQETQYF.

With respect to this clone: Sequence at one end of the junction differs from germline and may be a read error. The V call is TRBV5-3, the J call TRBJ1-4; TRBD1 might be the D (6 bases). Being an ORF, TRBV5-3 has a function that is uncertain. The CDR3 contains 14 residues. CDR3 coding DNA: TGTGCCAGCAGCTTGTCAGGGGTGGTTGAAAAACTGTTTTTT. Protein product: CASSLSGVVEKLFF.

The V gene is TRBV2, the J gene TRBJ1-2; the D gene is possibly TRBD1 (5 bases). Trimming shortened V by 4 bases and J by 2 bases, and 11 bases separated the two germline ends. This CDR3 is 14 amino acids long. From germline, CDR1 is SNHLY and CDR2 FYNNEI. CDR3: CASSADRANYGYTF. The CDR3, as DNA: TGTGCCAGCAGTGCTGACAGAGCGAACTATGGCTACACCTTC.

V usage is TRBV2 and J usage is TRBJ1-1; D perhaps matches TRBD1 (6 bases). V was trimmed by 6 bases and J by 4 bases, leaving 15 bases between them. This CDR3 comprises 14 residues. CDR1 and CDR2 (germline): SNHLY, FYNNEI. CDR3 amino acids: CASRRQGQGTEAFF. The CDR3 coding sequence is TGTGCCAGCAGACGCCAGGGGCAGGGCACTGAAGCTTTCTTT.

There are a few counts of this clone. The genes are TRBV7-9 and TRBJ1-2; D remains unclear. CDR1 SEHNR and CDR2 FQNEAQ come from the germline V gene (reference sequence). Deletions cut 3 bases from V and 4 bases from J, with 6 bases between. The CDR3 has 12 amino acids. CDR3 protein: CASSLGSYGYTF. In DNA, the CDR3 is TGTGCCAGCAGCTTGGGCTCCTATGGCTACACCTTC.

This clone has just a few counts. This chain connects TRBV9 to TRBJ2-3; D is possibly TRBD2 (6 bases). Trimming shortened V by 0 bases and J by 0 bases, and 8 bases separated the two germline ends. This CDR3 spans 15 amino acids. Germline assignment: CDR1 SGDLS and CDR2 YYNGEE. CDR3 DNA sequence: TGTGCCAGCAGCGTAGAGGCGGGGAGCACAGATACGCAGTATTTT. This sequence encodes CASSVEAGSTDTQYF.

The gene calls are TRBV29-1 and TRBJ1-2; D is perhaps TRBD1 (6 bases). The germline V gene encodes CDR1 SQVTM and CDR2 ANQGSEA. The CDR3 has 14 amino acids. Trimming removed 5 bases from V and 8 bases from J, with 21 bases in between. Here the CDR3 DNA reads TGCAGCGTTATAACTGACCAGGGGCTGAGGGGCTACACCTTC. This gives the protein CSVITDQGLRGYTF.

The genes are TRBV6-1 and TRBJ2-5, with TRBD1 matching over 9 bases. After removal of 5 bases from V and 7 bases from J, the junction contained 8 bases not matched to a gene. CDR3 length: 14 residues. CDR1 is MNHNS and CDR2 is SASEGT in the germline V gene. This CDR3 is CASSWTGVRGTQYF. The CDR3 DNA sequence: TGTGCCAGCAGTTGGACAGGGGTAAGAGGGACCCAGTACTTC.

The gene calls are TRBV6-5 and TRBJ1-1; D not resolved. Germline loops: CDR1 MNHEY, CDR2 SVGAGI. V was pared by 2 bases and J by 5 bases, with 9 bases between. The CDR3 length is 13 residues. The CDR3 DNA reads TGTGCCAGCAGTTACACTACGGGGACTGAAGCTTTCTTT. It encodes CASSYTTGTEAFF.

The chain joins TRBV7-9 to TRBJ2-7; maybe TRBD1 (5 bases). This CDR3 is 12 amino acids long. The germline CDR1 and CDR2 sequences are SEHNR and FQNEAQ (reference sequence). V was cut by 5 bases and J by 6 bases, with 11 bases left in between. The CDR3 bases are TGTGCCAGCAGCGACCAGGGCGGCGAGCAGTACTTC. Translating it yields CASSDQGGEQYF.

The gene calls are TRBV23-1 and TRBJ2-1; D is perhaps TRBD2 (7 bases). TRBV23-1 is reported as an ORF; its role is uncertain. V lost 2 bases and J 6 bases, leaving 20 bases between the germline ends. The CDR3 has 17 residues. CDR3 sequence (DNA): TGCGCCAGCAGTCAAGGCCGGGGGGCCAAACCCCCCAATGAGCAGTTCTTC. Protein sequence: CASSQGRGAKPPNEQFF.

This chain connects TRBV6-5 to TRBJ2-7; no clear D gene. V dropped 5 bases and J dropped 5 bases, with 10 bases sitting between them. The CDR3 length is 12 residues. CDR1 and CDR2 from the germline V gene are MNHEY and SVGAGI. CDR3 region: CASSQPGDEQYF. DNA of the CDR3: TGTGCCAGCAGTCAACCAGGCGACGAGCAGTACTTC.

The chain is built from TRBV5-1 and TRBJ2-3; D unclear. The CDR3 is made up of 14 amino acids. V gave up 9 bases and J gave up 0 bases, with 14 bases separating them. The germline gives CDR1 SGHRS, CDR2 YFSETQ. The CDR3 loop reads CATHGGSSTDTQYF. The CDR3 nucleotides read TGCGCCACCCACGGCGGCTCTAGCACAGATACGCAGTATTTT.

The gene calls are TRBV7-3 and TRBJ2-3; perhaps TRBD1 as D (5 bases). The germline V gene encodes CDR1 SGHTA and CDR2 FQGTGA. V lost 1 base and J lost 4, with 15 bases in between. This CDR3 is 16 amino acids long. The CDR3 protein is CASSLNPTGLPDTQYF. Written as DNA, the CDR3 is TGTGCCAGCAGCTTAAACCCCACAGGATTACCAGATACGCAGTATTTT.

The genes are TRBV19 and TRBJ1-1, with a weak D call TRBD1 (5 bases). This CDR3 contains 17 residues. Trimming pared 5 bases from V and 4 bases from J, leaving 23 bases between. CDR1 LNHDA and CDR2 SQIVND come from the germline V gene (reference sequence). In DNA form, the CDR3 reads TGTGCCAGTAGTGCCCTCAAAGGGTGGGAGGGGAGCACTGAAGCTTTCTTT. Its protein product is CASSALKGWEGSTEAFF.